The present entry profiles one T cell receptor beta chain with its context. Its target is not known. These data belong to a study of cytomegalovirus exposure and HLA in healthy donors. Study outcomes and limitations: The authors enumerated 164 TCR beta chains as linked to cytomegalovirus. Sequencing had likely introduced a cluster of highly shared sequence variants as an artifact.

Germline trimming cut 6 bases from V and 5 bases from J; bases unmatched to any gene: 7. The CDR3 has 14 residues. Germline values: CDR1 MNHEY, CDR2 SVGAGI. Vbeta (60) and Jbeta (13) primers were used in the PCR. Sequencing was performed with immunoSEQ multiplex PCR; in TCRdb, only in-frame clones are kept and a portion is missing. Among roughly 63,000 clones listed, around 75% were seen once. The sequence was obtained from a woman aged 40 to 50 in good health and CMV-seropositive. The sequenced sample consisted of PBMCs. This chain links TRBV6-5 with TRBJ1-5, with 7 bases identical to TRBD1. The CDR3 loop reads CASSPDREDQPQHF. DNA for the CDR3: TGTGCCAGCAGCCCTGACAGGGAAGATCAGCCCCAGCATTTT.